The 21 T cell receptor beta chains presented below share a single source sample, sequenced in a study of blood T cell repertoires in COVID-19. This table comes from immunoSEQ multiplex PCR, and its TCRdb copy is limited to in-frame clones, with some not included. The sample lists fewer than 150,000 clones; about nine tenths were seen once. The sequencing sample was made of peripheral blood. The receptors derive from a woman older than 75 with acute or convalescent COVID-19.

For this clone: This may come from a read error, since a much larger clone is one base off. At the DNA level, this CDR3 is encoded by other sequences in the same sample as well. The rearrangement uses TRBV2 and TRBJ1-2; the match to TRBD1 covers 8 bases. The CDR3 length is 13 residues. V was clipped by 6 bases and J by 0 bases; unmatched bases: 0. Germline values: CDR1 SNHLY, CDR2 FYNNEI. This CDR3 reads CASRDRANYGYTF. The CDR3 DNA sequence: TGTGCCAGCAGGGACAGGGCTAACTATGGCTACACCTTC.

The rearrangement joins TRBV6-6 to TRBJ2-5, with a tentative D call TRBD2 (6 bases). The V end was cut by 4 bases, the J end by 10 bases, with 22 bases between. Germline CDR1 and CDR2: MNHNY and SVGAGI (reference sequence). The CDR3 covers 15 residues. The CDR3: CASSSWALAGRSQYF. The CDR3 DNA is TGTGCCAGCAGTTCCTGGGCCCTGGCGGGAAGGAGCCAGTACTTC.

This clone appeared a single time. The chain employs TRBV28 and TRBJ2-7; possibly TRBD2 for D (6 bases). This CDR3 comprises 16 residues. CDR1 and CDR2 (germline): MDHEN, SYDVKM. Trimming took 6 bases from V and 2 from J, leaving 20 bases between them. CDR3 in amino acids: CASSLMSGGVPYEQYF. The CDR3 DNA reads TGTGCCAGCAGCCTAATGTCCGGCGGGGTGCCCTACGAGCAGTACTTC.

This clone was seen a single time. The chain employs TRBV6-6 and TRBJ1-5, with 7 bases matching TRBD1. Germline CDR1 is MNHNY and CDR2 is SVGAGI (reference sequence). CDR3 length: 16 residues. J lost 1 base, V lost 4 bases, and 7 bases had no gene match. The CDR3 coding sequence is TGTGCCAGCAGTTCAGACAGGGTCAGAAGCAATCAGCCCCAGCATTTT. This encodes CASSSDRVRSNQPQHF.

V gene TRBV19 combines with J gene TRBJ1-3; perhaps TRBD1 as D (6 bases). CDR1 and CDR2 (germline): LNHDA, SQIVND (reference sequence). V was trimmed by 3 bases and J by 0 bases, leaving 9 bases between them. The CDR3 consists of 15 residues. CDR3 protein: CASSMVGGSGNTIYF. CDR3 DNA: TGTGCCAGTAGTATGGTAGGGGGCTCTGGAAACACCATATATTTT. The full variable domain, its missing parts supplied by reference TRBV19 and TRBJ1-3, is DGGITQSPKYLFRKEGQNVTLSCEQNLNHDAMYWYRQDPGQGLRLIYYSQIVNDFQKGDIAEGYSVSREKKESFPLTVTSAQKNPTAFYLCASSMVGGSGNTIYFGEGSWLTVV.

V usage is TRBV18 and J usage is TRBJ2-2; D possibly corresponds to TRBD1 (5 bases). CDR3 length equals 14 residues. Trimming left V 4 bases short and J 1 base short, with 7 bases between. Germline CDR1 KGHSH, CDR2 LQKENI. The CDR3 bases are TGTGCCAGCTCACTCGACAGGAACACCGGGGAGCTGTTTTTT. Its translation is CASSLDRNTGELFF.

The rearrangement uses TRBV18 and TRBJ1-2, with D possibly TRBD1 on 6 matching bases. Trimming pared 4 bases from V and 7 bases from J, leaving 22 bases between. The CDR3 contains 16 residues. The germline V gene has CDR1 KGHSH and CDR2 LQKENI. Written as DNA, the CDR3 is TGTGCCAGCTCACAGGCCCGACAGGACGTTCAAAGTGGCTACACCTTC. Residues: CASSQARQDVQSGYTF.

V and J are TRBV6-5 and TRBJ2-1; TRBD2 aligns across 12 bases. The CDR3 spans 15 residues. V shed 4 bases, J shed 8 bases, and the junction held 6 bases outside the gene matches. From germline, CDR1 is MNHEY and CDR2 SVGAGI. The CDR3 reads CASSLGLAGTDEQFF. CDR3 sequence (DNA): TGTGCCAGCAGTTTAGGACTAGCGGGGACGGATGAGCAGTTCTTC.

V gene TRBV15 combines with J gene TRBJ2-3; 8 bases align to TRBD2. Germline loops: CDR1 LNHNV, CDR2 YYDKDF (reference sequence). CDR3 size: 16 residues. Trimming took 7 bases from V and 4 from J; bases not matched to a gene: 13. This CDR3 is CATNRGRGAQPDTQYF. CDR3 sequence (DNA): TGTGCCACCAACCGGGGGCGGGGGGCCCAGCCAGATACGCAGTATTTT.

This sequence joins TRBV7-2 and TRBJ2-7; D is perhaps TRBD1 (6 bases). V was trimmed by 5 bases and J by 4 bases, leaving 15 bases between them. The germline gives CDR1 SGHTA, CDR2 FQGNSA. The CDR3 length is 14 residues. For the CDR3, the DNA is TGTGCCAGCAGCATAACGTTCAGGGGTTACGAGCAGTACTTC. It specifies CASSITFRGYEQYF.

Only a few counts were recorded for this clone. The V and J genes are TRBV30 and TRBJ1-1; 7 bases map to TRBD1. Looked up from germline, CDR1 is GTSNPN and CDR2 is SVGIG (reference sequence). V was clipped by 8 bases and J by 5 bases; unmatched bases: 8. This CDR3 contains 12 residues. CDR3 in amino acids: CARDRVRTEAFF. Here the CDR3 DNA reads TGTGCCCGCGACAGGGTGCGAACTGAAGCTTTCTTT.

The chain has TRBV5-1 and TRBJ1-2; D may be TRBD1 (6 bases). The CDR3 has 14 amino acids. The germline V gene encodes CDR1 SGHRS and CDR2 YFSETQ. Trimming removed 4 bases from V and 1 base from J, with 11 bases in between. CDR3 coding DNA: TGCGCCAGCAGCCCGGGGGGCTTTAACTATGGCTACACCTTC. This encodes CASSPGGFNYGYTF.

V usage is TRBV4-3 and J usage is TRBJ1-6, with 8 bases matching TRBD1. V dropped 0 bases and J dropped 7; count of bases not matched to a gene: 11. Germline CDR1 and CDR2: LGHNA and YSLEER. The CDR3 is made up of 18 amino acids. The CDR3 region is CASSQDYRRTGLNSPLHF. The CDR3 bases are TGCGCCAGCAGCCAAGATTATCGCCGGACAGGGTTGAATTCACCCCTCCACTTT.

The rearrangement links TRBV7-9 to TRBJ2-2, with 7 nucleotides matching TRBD2. The CDR3 consists of 17 residues. With V trimmed by 2 bases and J by 2 bases, 8 bases remained unmatched. From germline, CDR1 is SEHNR and CDR2 FQNEAQ (reference sequence). Here the CDR3 reads CASSLLPSGANTGELFF. Here the CDR3 DNA reads TGTGCCAGCAGCTTACTCCCTAGCGGAGCTAACACCGGGGAGCTGTTTTTT.

V and J are TRBV6-5 and TRBJ2-7; 7 bases line up with TRBD2. This CDR3 contains 15 residues. V was pared by 0 bases and J by 6 bases, with 8 bases of the junction left unmatched. Germline V lookup: CDR1 MNHEY, CDR2 SVGAGI. Here the CDR3 reads CASSYSAGRSTEQYF. The CDR3 DNA reads as TGTGCCAGCAGTTACTCAGCGGGGCGTAGCACCGAGCAGTACTTC.

The V gene is TRBV18, the J gene TRBJ2-5; D is perhaps TRBD1 (6 bases). Germline V lookup: CDR1 KGHSH, CDR2 LQKENI. V was cut by 3 bases and J by 5 bases, with 10 bases left in between. The CDR3 spans 13 residues. CDR3 nucleotide sequence: TGTGCCAGCTCACCGACAGGCGGGGAGACCCAGTACTTC. The encoded protein is CASSPTGGETQYF.

This clone was observed a single time. The genes are TRBV3-1 (or the pseudogene TRBV3-2) and TRBJ1-1; a possible D gene is TRBD1 (5 bases). V was clipped by 2 bases and J by 1 base, with 8 bases between them. This CDR3 is 14 amino acids long. The germline V gene has CDR1 LGHDT and CDR2 YNNKEL (reference sequence). DNA of the CDR3: TGTGCCAGCAGCCAAAGGGGCCGGAACACTGAAGCTTTCTTT. It specifies CASSQRGRNTEAFF.

The chain links TRBV4-2 to TRBJ2-7, with TRBD2 identical over 8 bases. V lost 4 bases and J lost 0; bases outside the gene matches: 11. The CDR3 is 17 residues long. Germline assignment: CDR1 LGHNA and CDR2 YNFKEQ. CDR3 in DNA: TGTGCCAGCAGCCTCCAAGTTAGCGGGGTCGACTCCTACGAGCAGTACTTC. Translated: CASSLQVSGVDSYEQYF.

V is TRBV7-2 and J is TRBJ2-7, with unresolved D. Looked up from germline, CDR1 is SGHTA and CDR2 is FQGNSA. Trimming removed 1 base at V and 2 bases at J, with 6 bases between. This CDR3 is built from 13 residues. The DNA for the CDR3 is TGTGCCAGCAGCTTAGAGCTACCCTACGAGCAGTACTTC. Translation: CASSLELPYEQYF.

V and J are TRBV7-6 and TRBJ1-1, with D unclear. The CDR3 has 13 amino acids. Trimming cost V 4 bases and J 1 base, with 7 bases left between them. CDR1 and CDR2 from the germline V gene are SGHVS and FNYEAQ. CDR3 in amino acids: CASSSQENTEAFF. The CDR3 DNA reads as TGTGCCAGCAGCTCCCAGGAGAACACTGAAGCTTTCTTT.

The chain employs TRBV5-1 and TRBJ1-2, with a possible D match to TRBD1 (6 bases). CDR3 size: 14 residues. Germline CDR1 reads SGHRS; CDR2 reads YFSETQ. V lost 4 bases and J lost 8, with 18 bases in between. Here the CDR3 reads CASSRSPTGGGYTF. In DNA, the CDR3 is TGCGCCAGCAGCCGGTCCCCGACAGGTGGAGGCTACACCTTC.